This entry lists 18 T cell receptor beta chains sequenced from one sample in a study of neurological immune-mediated disorders. Via MiXCR, TCRdb re-called the 5' RACE reads, giving one row per CDR3 protein. The sample has 87,000 or so distinct CDR3 sequences, roughly 3.3% seen once. Source material: PBMCs. These receptor sequences come from a woman aged 45-65 years with multiple sclerosis.

This clonotype occurred many times. This chain uses TRBV7-6 with TRBJ2-5; D is perhaps TRBD1 or TRBD2 (5 bases each). CDR1 SGHVS and CDR2 FNYEAQ come from the germline V gene. V was pared by 5 bases and J by 3 bases, with 13 bases between. The CDR3 runs to 14 residues. CDR3 nucleotides: TGTGCCAGCAGCCCGCGGGTGGGGGAAGAGACCCAGTACTTC. Its protein product is CASSPRVGEETQYF.

This clonotype was seen repeatedly, ten times or more. The junction and the germline gene differ at one end; a read error may be behind it. V and J are TRBV5-6 and TRBJ2-3, with a weak D call TRBD2 (5 bases). The CDR3 is 12 amino acids. Looked up from germline, CDR1 is SGHDT and CDR2 is YYEEEE. CDR3 residues: CASSLDYYGEEF. Here the CDR3 DNA reads TGTGCCAGCAGCTTGGATTACTACGGGGAAGAATTT.

This clonotype showed up many times. The chain uses TRBV10-3 and TRBJ1-4; 7 bases map to TRBD1. The V gene end was trimmed by 0 bases and the J gene end by 5 bases; junction bases not matched to a gene: 6. CDR3 length equals 16 residues. Germline values: CDR1 ENHRY, CDR2 SYGVKD. CDR3 nucleotide sequence: TGTGCCATCAGTGAGTCTACGGGACAGACAAATGAAAAACTGTTTTTT. The encoded protein is CAISESTGQTNEKLFF.

This clonotype has a count of ten or more. This chain connects TRBV20-1 to TRBJ2-1; the match to TRBD2 covers 13 bases. Per the germline V gene, CDR1 is DFQATT and CDR2 is SNEGSKA (reference sequence). There are 14 residues in the CDR3. Germline trimming cut 6 bases from V and 8 bases from J; bases unmatched to any gene: 7. CDR3 sequence reads: CSATLAGGPDEQFF. The CDR3 DNA reads as TGCAGTGCGACACTAGCGGGGGGGCCCGATGAGCAGTTCTTC.

This clonotype was counted ten times or more. V usage is TRBV20-1 and J usage is TRBJ1-5; D remains ambiguous. The V end was cut by 0 bases, the J end by 0 bases, with 3 bases between. The CDR3 loop spans 13 amino acids. Germline V gene data show CDR1 as DFQATT and CDR2 as SNEGSKA (reference sequence). In nucleotides, the CDR3 is TGCAGTGCTAGAGAACATAGCAATCAGCCCCAGCATTTT. Translation: CSAREHSNQPQHF.

This clonotype was observed many times. J is TRBJ1-4 and V is TRBV28; the D is unclear. V was trimmed by 5 bases and J by 7 bases, leaving 8 bases between them. CDR3 length: 12 residues. Per germline, CDR1 MDHEN and CDR2 SYDVKM. The CDR3 here is CASSQSREKLFF. CDR3 DNA: TGTGCCAGCAGTCAAAGTCGTGAAAAACTGTTTTTT.

The chain couples TRBV6-6 to TRBJ2-5, with D possibly called TRBD1 or TRBD2 (5 bases each). CDR3 length: 14 amino acids. CDR1 and CDR2 from the germline V gene are MNHNY and SVGAGI (reference sequence). Trimming removed 5 bases from V and 1 base from J, with 11 bases in between. DNA for the CDR3: TGTGCCAGCAGTGGGACGGACTTCCAAGAGACCCAGTACTTC. This encodes CASSGTDFQETQYF.

This clonotype was observed at least ten times. J is TRBJ2-3 and V is TRBV7-2; D unclear. The germline CDR1 and CDR2 sequences are SGHTA and FQGNSA. The CDR3 covers 18 residues. Trimming shortened V by 1 base and J by 2 bases, and 19 bases separated the two germline ends. CDR3: CASSLGSQSHPYTDTQYF. CDR3 bases: TGTGCCAGCAGCTTAGGGTCCCAAAGCCACCCTTACACAGATACGCAGTATTTT.

The chain recombines TRBV14 with TRBJ2-1, with TRBD1 identical over 7 bases. Trimming took 5 bases from V and 3 from J; bases not matched to a gene: 22. Germline assignment: CDR1 SGHDN and CDR2 FVKESK. The CDR3 is 20 residues long. CDR3 nucleotide sequence: TGTGCCAGCAGCGCCCAGGGGGTGACGAAAACCAACCCCCTCTACAATGAGCAGTTCTTC. Translating it yields CASSAQGVTKTNPLYNEQFF.

This clonotype was seen many times. The chain employs TRBV19 and TRBJ1-5, with 8 bases identical to TRBD1. Germline lookup yields CDR1 LNHDA and CDR2 SQIVND (reference sequence). There are 16 residues in the CDR3. V was clipped by 5 bases and J by 1 base; unmatched bases: 7. The CDR3 nucleotides read TGTGCCAGTAGTGTCTTGACAGGGGCAAGCAATCAGCCCCAGCATTTT. It yields the protein CASSVLTGASNQPQHF. The full variable domain, in which reference TRBV19 and TRBJ1-5 provide the parts outside the CDR3, is DGGITQSPKYLFRKEGQNVTLSCEQNLNHDAMYWYRQDPGQGLRLIYYSQIVNDFQKGDIAEGYSVSREKKESFPLTVTSAQKNPTAFYLCASSVLTGASNQPQHFGDGTRLSIL.

Turning to this clonotype: A read error may explain this, as a much larger clone is one base away. The chain combines TRBV18 with TRBJ2-1; no firm D call. This CDR3 contains 12 residues. CDR1 KGHSH and CDR2 LQKENI come from the germline V gene. V lost 3 bases to trimming and J lost 5 bases, with 5 bases between them. For the CDR3, the DNA is TGTGCCAGCTCACCGAAAGACAATGAGCAGTTCTTC. This gives the protein CASSPKDNEQFF.

This clonotype was found many times. The chain uses TRBV12-3 or TRBV12-4 and TRBJ2-5, with 12 bases lining up with TRBD2. With 3 bases clipped from V and 3 bases from J, the junction kept 2 bases outside the gene matches. The CDR3 spans 15 residues. This CDR3 is CASSFTSGGKETQYF. For the CDR3, the DNA is TGTGCCAGCAGTTTTACTAGCGGGGGGAAAGAGACCCAGTACTTC.

Many counts were recorded for this clonotype. The genes are TRBV6-2 or TRBV6-3 and TRBJ2-2; a possible D gene is TRBD2 (5 bases). CDR1 is MNHEY and CDR2 is SVGEGT in the germline V gene. V was clipped by 6 bases and J by 8 bases, with 16 bases between them. There are 14 residues in the CDR3. The chain's CDR3 is CASRMDGGRGELFF. The CDR3 DNA sequence: TGTGCCAGCAGAATGGATGGAGGAAGGGGGGAGCTGTTTTTT.

This clonotype was counted many times. V and J are TRBV29-1 and TRBJ2-3, with 12 bases that match TRBD2. The CDR3 runs 14 residues. V shed 7 bases, J shed 2 bases, and the junction held 4 bases outside the gene matches. Germline CDR1 is SQVTM and CDR2 is ANQGSEA. In DNA, the CDR3 is TGCAGCGCTACTAGCGGGGGGTTCACAGATACGCAGTATTTT. Protein product: CSATSGGFTDTQYF.

This clonotype was picked up many times. V is TRBV21-1 and J is TRBJ1-1. TRBV21-1 is a pseudogene segment. This CDR3 has 14 residues. CDR3 loop: CASSTRGTGTEAFF. The CDR3 DNA is TGTGCCAGCAGCACGCGGGGTACGGGGACTGAAGCTTTCTTT.

This clonotype was detected many times. The CDR3 DNA reads TGCAGTGCTAGACCGACCTGGGACAGGGGGGATTCACCCCTCCACTTT. It translates to CSARPTWDRGDSPLHF. The chain combines TRBV20-1 with TRBJ1-6, with 11 bases that match TRBD1. Germline V lookup: CDR1 DFQATT, CDR2 SNEGSKA (reference sequence). The CDR3 sequence is 16 residues long. V shed 2 bases, J shed 8 bases, and the junction held 8 bases outside the gene matches.

In regard to this clonotype: A clone one base away is much larger, so this may be a read error. This chain links TRBV5-5 with TRBJ2-1; the D is unclear. The CDR3 totals 12 residues. The germline V gene encodes CDR1 SGHKS and CDR2 YYEKEE (reference sequence). This CDR3 is CDSSLSYNEQFF. DNA of the CDR3: TGTGACAGCAGCTTGTCGTACAATGAGCAGTTCTTC.

The sample holds many counts of this clonotype. The V call is TRBV20-1, the J call TRBJ2-2; no firm D call. The V and J ends lost 2 bases and 3 bases respectively, with 7 bases between them. From germline, CDR1 is DFQATT and CDR2 SNEGSKA (reference sequence). This CDR3 has 13 amino acids. The CDR3 loop is CSARPDHTGELFF. The CDR3 DNA follows: TGCAGTGCTAGACCGGACCACACCGGGGAGCTGTTTTTT.